A selection of T cell receptor beta chains follows, all from one sample in a study of a mutant IDH1 vaccine in newly diagnosed glioma. No antigens are known for them. Here immunoSEQ multiplex PCR was the method, and the copy in TCRdb shows in-frame clones only, minus some. This repertoire shows about 31,000 clones, under 80% found once; its top ten account for approximately 24%. The sample was PBMCs, taken from a glioma patient whose treatment included an IDH1 peptide vaccine. These receptor sequences come from a man aged 25 to 40 with glioma. Each CDR3 is given with its conserved first and last residue. The order of the fields is D gene, V gene, clone size, J gene, CDR3 DNA, CDR3 protein. A D gene is named only where the DNA matches it firmly. The listing skips clone size in some rows; elsewhere it reads once, few, many or a size class.

D: -; V: TRBV30; size: -; J: TRBJ2-7; DNA: TGTGCCTGGAGTGTGCTCGGGGTAAACGAGCAGTACTTC; CDR3: CAWSVLGVNEQYF
D: -; V: TRBV6-5; size: -; J: TRBJ1-1; DNA: TGTGCCAGCAGTTACACTCTGGACGACCCCACGGCTTTCTTT; CDR3: CASSYTLDDPTAFF
D: -; V: TRBV19; size: -; J: TRBJ2-7; DNA: TGTGCCAGTAGTCGACGCCAGGGCACCTACGAGCAGTACTTC; CDR3: CASSRRQGTYEQYF
D: TRBD1; V: TRBV5-1; size: -; J: TRBJ2-1; DNA: TGCGCCAGCAGCCCTTTGACAGGGGGCTCTAATGAGCAGTTCTTC; CDR3: CASSPLTGGSNEQFF
D: -; V: TRBV9; size: -; J: TRBJ1-2; DNA: TGTGCCAGCAGCTTAAGACCCTCTGGGCCCTATGGCTACACCTTC; CDR3: CASSLRPSGPYGYTF
D: TRBD2; V: TRBV29-1; size: -; J: TRBJ2-1; DNA: TGCAGCGTCTTGGCGGGAGCCTCCTACAATGAGCAGTTCTTC; CDR3: CSVLAGASYNEQFF
D: -; V: TRBV5-6; size: few; J: TRBJ1-5; DNA: TGTGCCAGCAGCTCAAGGAGGTTACCCCAGCATTTT; CDR3: CASSSRRLPQHF
D: TRBD1; V: TRBV5-6; size: -; J: TRBJ1-1; DNA: TGTGCCAGCAGCTTTAGATCAGGGGGCGCATCCACTGAAGCTTTCTTT; CDR3: CASSFRSGGASTEAFF
D: TRBD1; V: TRBV6-4; size: -; J: TRBJ1-5; DNA: TGTGCCAGCAGTCGGACAGGGGGAAGCAATCAGCCCCAGCATTTT; CDR3: CASSRTGGSNQPQHF
D: TRBD2; V: TRBV10-3; size: -; J: TRBJ2-1; DNA: TGTGCCATCAGCGCTACTAGCGGGAGGGGCAATGAGCAGTTCTTC; CDR3: CAISATSGRGNEQFF
D: TRBD1; V: TRBV30; size: -; J: TRBJ1-4; DNA: TGTGCCTGCCCCAGACAGGGGGCAGATAATGAAAAACTGTTTTTT; CDR3: CACPRQGADNEKLFF
D: -; V: TRBV28; size: -; J: TRBJ1-1; DNA: TGTGCCAGCAGTTTATCCCCACCTCAGTTTGAAGCTTTCTTT; CDR3: CASSLSPPQFEAFF
D: -; V: TRBV4-1; size: -; J: TRBJ1-2; DNA: TGCGCCAGCAGCCAAGATTCAGTTGGCACGGGGCTCACTAACTATGGCTACACCTTC; CDR3: CASSQDSVGTGLTNYGYTF
D: -; V: TRBV5-1; size: -; J: TRBJ1-1; DNA: TGCGCCAGCATTAGGGGGATCGGTGGCGACACTGAAGCTTTCTTT; CDR3: CASIRGIGGDTEAFF
D: TRBD1; V: TRBV30; size: -; J: TRBJ1-1; DNA: TGTGCCTGGAGTGGAGGGGGCCTAGCTTTCTTT; CDR3: CAWSGGGLAFF
D: TRBD2; V: TRBV4-1; size: once; J: TRBJ2-2; DNA: TGCGCCAGCAGCCCCGGAGTGCGGGGGTTCACCGGGGAGCTGTTTTTT; CDR3: CASSPGVRGFTGELFF
D: TRBD1; V: TRBV11-3; size: -; J: TRBJ2-7; DNA: TGTGCCAGCAGCCAACAGGGGAGTCGCTACGAGCAGTACTTC; CDR3: CASSQQGSRYEQYF
D: -; V: TRBV19; size: -; J: TRBJ1-3; DNA: TGTGCCAGTAGTCGTTTCGGACAGATAAGCTCTGGAAACACCATATATTTT; CDR3: CASSRFGQISSGNTIYF
D: -; V: TRBV27; size: few; J: TRBJ1-5; DNA: TGTGCCAGCAGCCCCGGGACGGATAGCAATCAGCCCCAGCATTTT; CDR3: CASSPGTDSNQPQHF
D: TRBD2; V: TRBV27; size: -; J: TRBJ2-2; DNA: TGTGCCAGCAGTCGACTAGCGGGGGGGGGAGTTTCCGGGGAGCTGTTTTTT; CDR3: CASSRLAGGGVSGELFF
D: -; V: TRBV4-1; size: -; J: TRBJ2-7; DNA: TGCGCCAGCAGTTCAGGGGTCGAGCAGTACTTC; CDR3: CASSSGVEQYF
D: TRBD1; V: TRBV5-1; size: -; J: TRBJ1-2; DNA: TGCGCCAGCAGCTTGGTGGTACAGGGGGACTATGGCTACACCTTC; CDR3: CASSLVVQGDYGYTF
D: -; V: TRBV30; size: few; J: TRBJ1-5; DNA: TGTGCCTGGAGTGCACAACGCTATAGCAATCAGCCCCAGCATTTT; CDR3: CAWSAQRYSNQPQHF
D: TRBD2; V: TRBV5-1; size: -; J: TRBJ2-3; DNA: TGCGCCAGCAGCTTGAAGCGGGAAAATACGCAGTATTTT; CDR3: CASSLKRENTQYF
D: -; V: TRBV6-6; size: -; J: TRBJ2-3; DNA: TGTGCCAGCAGTTACGGCGAGACAGATACGCAGTATTTT; CDR3: CASSYGETDTQYF
D: -; V: TRBV21-1; size: once; J: TRBJ1-2; DNA: TGTGCCAGCAGCGAGGGACAGGGACGCAACTATGGCTACACCTTC; CDR3: CASSEGQGRNYGYTF
D: -; V: TRBV15; size: -; J: TRBJ2-7; DNA: TGTGCCACCAGCAGAAATCGGCAGGATGAGCAGTACTTC; CDR3: CATSRNRQDEQYF
D: -; V: TRBV6-5; size: -; J: TRBJ1-5; DNA: TGTGCCAGCAGCCTCTCCCCGAATCAGCCCCAGCATTTT; CDR3: CASSLSPNQPQHF